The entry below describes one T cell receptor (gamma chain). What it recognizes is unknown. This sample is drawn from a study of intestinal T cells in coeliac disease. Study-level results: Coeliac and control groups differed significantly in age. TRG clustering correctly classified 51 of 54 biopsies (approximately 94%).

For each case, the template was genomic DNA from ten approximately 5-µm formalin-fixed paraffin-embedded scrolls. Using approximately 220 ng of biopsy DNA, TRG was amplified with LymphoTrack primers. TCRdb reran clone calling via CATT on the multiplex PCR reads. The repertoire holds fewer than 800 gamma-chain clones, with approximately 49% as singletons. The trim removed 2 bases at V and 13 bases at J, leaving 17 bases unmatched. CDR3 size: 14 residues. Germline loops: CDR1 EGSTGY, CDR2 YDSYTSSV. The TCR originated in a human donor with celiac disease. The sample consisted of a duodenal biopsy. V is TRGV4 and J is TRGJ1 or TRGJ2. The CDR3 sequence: CATWDVFKGIRKLF. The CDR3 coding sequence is TGTGCCACCTGGGATGTATTTAAGGGTATAAGAAAACTCTTT.